This T cell receptor (beta chain) was captured in a study of OX40 agonist ivuxolimab in advanced cancers. Repertoires were generated with immunoSEQ multiplex PCR, while TCRdb's copy carries only in-frame clones and drops some. The sample lists some 89,000 clones, around 80% occurring once. J was trimmed by 0 bases and V by 6 bases; bases with no gene match: 7. Germline V gene sequence: CDR1 MDHEN, CDR2 SYDVKM. This CDR3 region has 15 residues. Sequences were derived from CD4+ or CD8+ T cells sorted from blood, sampled in a trial of the OX40 agonist ivuxolimab. The clonotype originates from an adult with an advanced solid tumor such as melanoma, head and neck, liver or kidney cancer. V gene TRBV28 combines with J gene TRBJ2-7; TRBD1 matches 8 bases. In DNA, the CDR3 is TGTGCCAGCAGACGTACAGGGGGAACCTCCTACGAGCAGTACTTC. Its protein product is CASRRTGGTSYEQYF.